What follows describes a single TCR beta chain. What it binds is unknown. V gave up 2 bases and J gave up 3 bases, with 5 bases separating them. This CDR3 has 13 amino acids. Germline V gene lookup returns CDR1 SGHAT and CDR2 FQNNGV. Use of 60 Vbeta and 13 Jbeta primers characterized the PCR. Libraries were prepared by immunoSEQ multiplex PCR; TCRdb keeps only in-frame clonotypes and omits some of them. The sample contains 70,000 or so clones, 55% to 80% of which appear only once. This sample stems from a study of cytomegalovirus exposure and HLA in healthy donors. Study outcomes and limitations: An analysis that was carried out later associated 15,000 to 20,000 TCR beta sequences with HLA alleles at 0.05 false discovery rate. Per published reports, the classifier diagnosed cytomegalovirus status with high specificity and sensitivity. A reported reduction in N-insertions relative to the roughly 700-donor mean was seen in an Asian-associated ancestry cluster in a later analysis.

The TCR was taken from a woman between 50 and 59 years old in good health and CMV-seronegative. V is TRBV11-2 and J is TRBJ1-5; D unclear. The sequencing sample was made of PBMCs. The CDR3 here is CASSLSYNQPQHF. In nucleotides, the CDR3 is TGTGCCAGCAGCTTAAGCTACAATCAGCCCCAGCATTTT.